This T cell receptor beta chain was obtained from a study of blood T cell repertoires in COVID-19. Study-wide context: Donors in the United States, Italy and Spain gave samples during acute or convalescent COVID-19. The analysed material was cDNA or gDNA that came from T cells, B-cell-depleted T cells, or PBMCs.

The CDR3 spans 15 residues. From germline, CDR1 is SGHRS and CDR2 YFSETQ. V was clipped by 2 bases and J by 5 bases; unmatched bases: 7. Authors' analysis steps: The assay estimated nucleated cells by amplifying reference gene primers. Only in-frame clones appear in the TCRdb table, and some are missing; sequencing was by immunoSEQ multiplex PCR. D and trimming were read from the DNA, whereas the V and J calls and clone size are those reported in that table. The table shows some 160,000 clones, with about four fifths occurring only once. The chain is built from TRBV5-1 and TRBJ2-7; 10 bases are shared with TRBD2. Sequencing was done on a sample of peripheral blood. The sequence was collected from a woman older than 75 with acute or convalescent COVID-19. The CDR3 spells CASSFSSGRADEQYF. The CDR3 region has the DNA TGCGCCAGCAGCTTTTCCAGCGGGAGGGCCGACGAGCAGTACTTC.